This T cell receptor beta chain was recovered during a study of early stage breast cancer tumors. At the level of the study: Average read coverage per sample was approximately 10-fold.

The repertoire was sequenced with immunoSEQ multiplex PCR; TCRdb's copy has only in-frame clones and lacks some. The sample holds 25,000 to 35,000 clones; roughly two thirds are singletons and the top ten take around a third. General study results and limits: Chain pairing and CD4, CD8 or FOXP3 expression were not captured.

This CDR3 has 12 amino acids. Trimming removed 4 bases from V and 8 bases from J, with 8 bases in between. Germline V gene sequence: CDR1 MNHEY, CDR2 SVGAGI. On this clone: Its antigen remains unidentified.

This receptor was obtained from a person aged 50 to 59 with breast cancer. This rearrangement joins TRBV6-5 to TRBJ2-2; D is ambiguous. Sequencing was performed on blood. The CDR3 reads CASSSQLGELFF. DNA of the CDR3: TGTGCCAGCAGTTCCCAGTTGGGGGAGCTGTTTTTT.